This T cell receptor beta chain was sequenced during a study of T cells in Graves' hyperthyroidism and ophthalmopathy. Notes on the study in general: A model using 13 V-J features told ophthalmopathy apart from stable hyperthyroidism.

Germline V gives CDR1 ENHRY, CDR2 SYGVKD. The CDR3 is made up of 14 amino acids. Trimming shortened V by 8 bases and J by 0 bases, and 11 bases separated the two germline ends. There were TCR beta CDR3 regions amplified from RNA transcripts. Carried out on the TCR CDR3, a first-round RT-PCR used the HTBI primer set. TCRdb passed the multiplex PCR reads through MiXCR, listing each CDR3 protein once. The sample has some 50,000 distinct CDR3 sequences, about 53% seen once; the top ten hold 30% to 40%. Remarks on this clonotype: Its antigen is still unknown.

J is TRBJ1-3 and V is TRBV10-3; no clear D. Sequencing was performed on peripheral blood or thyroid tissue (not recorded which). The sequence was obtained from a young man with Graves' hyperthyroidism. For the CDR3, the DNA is TGTGCCATCGGCGGCCGGGTCTCTGGAAACACCATATATTTT. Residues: CAIGGRVSGNTIYF.